This T cell receptor beta chain came from a study of patients and donors after allogeneic stem cell transplantation. TCRdb reanalysed the RT-PCR reads using MiXCR and keeps one entry per CDR3 protein. The sample records 190,000 or so distinct CDR3 sequences, around two fifths being singletons. The TCR comes from a human donor who was either an allogeneic HSCT recipient or a stem cell or donor lymphocyte infusion donor (not recorded which). It is not recorded whose cells these are; they may come from a transplant donor. The sequenced sample was blood, either unsorted or a sorted T cell fraction (not recorded which).

This chain's CDR3 is CASSRGQGRQPQHF. CDR3 nucleotide sequence: TGTGCCAGCAGTCGAGGGCAGGGCCGACAGCCCCAGCATTTT. The chain uses TRBV12-3 or TRBV12-4 and TRBJ1-5; perhaps TRBD1 as D (5 bases). Trimming cost V 5 bases and J 7 bases, with 15 bases left between them. The CDR3 is made up of 14 amino acids.